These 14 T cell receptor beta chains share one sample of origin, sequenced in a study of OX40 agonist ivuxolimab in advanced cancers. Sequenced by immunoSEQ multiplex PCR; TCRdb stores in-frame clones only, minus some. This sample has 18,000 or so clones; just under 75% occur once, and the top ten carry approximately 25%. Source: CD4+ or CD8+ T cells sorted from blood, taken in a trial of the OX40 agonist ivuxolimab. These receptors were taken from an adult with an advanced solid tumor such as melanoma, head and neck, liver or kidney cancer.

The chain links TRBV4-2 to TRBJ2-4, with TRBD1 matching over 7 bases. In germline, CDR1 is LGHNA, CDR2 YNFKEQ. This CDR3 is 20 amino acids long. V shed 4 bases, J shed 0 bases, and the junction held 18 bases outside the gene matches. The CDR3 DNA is TGTGCCAGCAGCCCCCGGGCCTACGCTACAGGGGACCTAGCCAAAAACATTCAGTACTTC. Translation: CASSPRAYATGDLAKNIQYF.

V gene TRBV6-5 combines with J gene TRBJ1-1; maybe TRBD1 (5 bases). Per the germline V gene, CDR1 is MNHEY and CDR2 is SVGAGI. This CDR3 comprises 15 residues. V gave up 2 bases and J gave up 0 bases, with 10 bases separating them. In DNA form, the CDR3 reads TGTGCCAGCAGTTACGCAGGGTTCATGAACACTGAAGCTTTCTTT. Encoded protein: CASSYAGFMNTEAFF.

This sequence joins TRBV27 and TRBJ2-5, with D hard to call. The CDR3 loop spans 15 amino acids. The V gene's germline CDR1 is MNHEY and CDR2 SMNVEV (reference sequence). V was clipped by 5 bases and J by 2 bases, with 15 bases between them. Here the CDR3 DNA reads TGTGCCAGCAGTGCGACGAGTATCGGTCAAGAGACCCAGTACTTC. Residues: CASSATSIGQETQYF.

CDR3 coding DNA: TGTGCCAGCAGCTTATTCTTAGCGGGGAAAAATGAGCAGTTCTTC. Protein: CASSLFLAGKNEQFF. This chain links TRBV7-9 with TRBJ2-1; 8 positions agree with TRBD2. This CDR3 spans 15 amino acids. The V and J ends lost 2 bases and 7 bases, in that order; junction bases with no gene match: 7. Germline V gene sequence: CDR1 SEHNR, CDR2 FQNEAQ (reference sequence).

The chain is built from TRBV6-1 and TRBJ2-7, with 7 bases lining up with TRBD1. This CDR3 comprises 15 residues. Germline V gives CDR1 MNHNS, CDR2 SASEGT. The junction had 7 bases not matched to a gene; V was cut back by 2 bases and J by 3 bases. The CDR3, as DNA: TGTGCCAGCAGTGAAAGCGGACAGGACGGCTACGAGCAGTACTTC. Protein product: CASSESGQDGYEQYF.

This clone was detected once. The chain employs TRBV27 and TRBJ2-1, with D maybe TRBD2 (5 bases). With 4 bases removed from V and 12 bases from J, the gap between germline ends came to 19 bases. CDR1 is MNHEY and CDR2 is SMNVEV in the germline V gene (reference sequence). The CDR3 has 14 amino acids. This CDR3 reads CASSYFGPSWGQFF. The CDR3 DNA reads TGTGCCAGCAGTTACTTTGGTCCTAGCTGGGGGCAGTTCTTC.

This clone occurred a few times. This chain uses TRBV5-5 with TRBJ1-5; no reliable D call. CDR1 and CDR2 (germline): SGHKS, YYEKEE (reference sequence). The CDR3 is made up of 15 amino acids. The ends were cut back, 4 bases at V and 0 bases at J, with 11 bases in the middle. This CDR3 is CASSPYRISNQPQHF. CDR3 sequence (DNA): TGTGCCAGCAGCCCATACCGGATTAGCAATCAGCCCCAGCATTTT.

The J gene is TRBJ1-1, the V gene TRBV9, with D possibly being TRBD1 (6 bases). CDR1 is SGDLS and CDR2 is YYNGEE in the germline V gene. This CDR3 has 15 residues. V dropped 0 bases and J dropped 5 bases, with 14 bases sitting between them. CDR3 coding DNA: TGTGCCAGCAGCGTAGCAGGGGCCAAGGGGACTGAAGCTTTCTTT. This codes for CASSVAGAKGTEAFF. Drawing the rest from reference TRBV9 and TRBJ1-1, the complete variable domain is DSGVTQTPKHLITATGQRVTLRCSPRSGDLSVYWYQQSLDQGLQFLIQYYNGEERAKGNILERFSAQQFPDLHSELNLSSLELGDSALYFCASSVAGAKGTEAFFGQGTRLTVV.

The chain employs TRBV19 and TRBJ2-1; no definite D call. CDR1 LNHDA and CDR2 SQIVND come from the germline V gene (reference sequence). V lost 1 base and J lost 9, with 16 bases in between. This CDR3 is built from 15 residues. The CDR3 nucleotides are TGTGCCAGTAGTATAGGGGTAGTGGGGTACGGTGAGCAGTTCTTC. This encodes CASSIGVVGYGEQFF. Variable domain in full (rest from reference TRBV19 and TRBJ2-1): DGGITQSPKYLFRKEGQNVTLSCEQNLNHDAMYWYRQDPGQGLRLIYYSQIVNDFQKGDIAEGYSVSREKKESFPLTVTSAQKNPTAFYLCASSIGVVGYGEQFFGPGTRLTVL.

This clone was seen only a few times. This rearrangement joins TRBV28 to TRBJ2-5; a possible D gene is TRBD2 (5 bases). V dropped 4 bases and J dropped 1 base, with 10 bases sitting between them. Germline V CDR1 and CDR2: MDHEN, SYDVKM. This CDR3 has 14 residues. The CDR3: CASSSRGSQETQYF. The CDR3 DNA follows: TGTGCCAGCAGTTCCCGTGGGAGCCAAGAGACCCAGTACTTC.

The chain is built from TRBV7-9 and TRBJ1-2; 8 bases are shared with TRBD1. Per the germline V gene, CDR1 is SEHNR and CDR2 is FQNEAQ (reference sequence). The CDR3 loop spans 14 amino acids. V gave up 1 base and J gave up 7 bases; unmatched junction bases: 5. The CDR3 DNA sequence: TGTGCCAGCAGCTTAGTGATTGGACAGGGTGGCTACACCTTC. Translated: CASSLVIGQGGYTF.

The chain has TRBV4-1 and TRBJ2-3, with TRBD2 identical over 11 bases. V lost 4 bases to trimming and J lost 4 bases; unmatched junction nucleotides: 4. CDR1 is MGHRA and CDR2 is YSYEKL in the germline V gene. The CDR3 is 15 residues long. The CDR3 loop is CASSPSGGPADTQYF. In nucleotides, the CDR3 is TGCGCCAGCAGCCCTAGCGGGGGGCCAGCAGATACGCAGTATTTT.

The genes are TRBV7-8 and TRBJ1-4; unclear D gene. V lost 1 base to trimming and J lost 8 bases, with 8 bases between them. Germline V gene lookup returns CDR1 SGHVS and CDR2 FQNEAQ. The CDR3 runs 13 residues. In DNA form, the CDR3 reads TGTGCCAGCAGCTTAGTCCCCAACGAAAAACTGTTTTTT. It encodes CASSLVPNEKLFF.

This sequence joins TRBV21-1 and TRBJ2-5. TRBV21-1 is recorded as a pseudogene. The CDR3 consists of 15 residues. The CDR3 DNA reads TGTGCCAGCAGCAAAGGGCCAGCAGCCCAAGAGACCCAGTACTTC. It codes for CASSKGPAAQETQYF.